Following are 2 T cell receptor beta chains from one sample sequenced in a study of cytomegalovirus exposure and HLA in healthy donors. The study ran its PCR with 60 Vbeta and 13 Jbeta primers. The repertoire was sequenced with immunoSEQ multiplex PCR; TCRdb's copy has only in-frame clones and lacks some. The data show around 100,000 clones, 76% seen once. Sequencing input: PBMCs. These receptors all stem from a man aged 40-49 years in good health and CMV-seronegative.

This clone was counted only a few times. The V and J genes are TRBV28 and TRBJ1-2, with D unclear. The CDR3 has 12 residues. Deletions cut 1 base from V and 13 bases from J, with 13 bases between. Germline lookup yields CDR1 MDHEN and CDR2 SYDVKM. CDR3 amino acids: CASSLSRRARTF. In nucleotides, the CDR3 is TGTGCCAGCAGTTTATCGCGGAGGGCCCGCACCTTC.

The J gene is TRBJ2-3, the V gene TRBV5-4; 8 bases line up with TRBD2. This CDR3 has 14 residues. V shed 2 bases, J shed 6 bases, and the junction held 5 bases outside the gene matches. Germline lookup yields CDR1 SGHNT and CDR2 YYREEE (reference sequence). The CDR3 sequence: CASSLTGGMDTQYF. The CDR3 bases are TGTGCCAGCAGCTTAACGGGGGGGATGGATACGCAGTATTTT.